Presented here are 11 T cell receptor beta chains from one specimen sequenced in a study of OX40 agonist ivuxolimab in advanced cancers. Clones were sequenced by immunoSEQ multiplex PCR, and TCRdb holds only the in-frame ones, with some missing. In the table there are about 30,000 clones, over 60% of which are singletons. Source: CD4+ or CD8+ T cells sorted from blood, taken in a trial of the OX40 agonist ivuxolimab. All receptors derive from an adult with an advanced solid tumor such as melanoma, head and neck, liver or kidney cancer.

The chain has TRBV28 and TRBJ1-1, with D hard to call. This CDR3 region has 11 residues. Per the germline V gene, CDR1 is MDHEN and CDR2 is SYDVKM. Trimming shortened V by 6 bases and J by 6 bases, and 8 bases separated the two germline ends. The CDR3 sequence is CASSSRAEAFF. The DNA for the CDR3 is TGTGCCAGCAGCTCGAGGGCTGAAGCTTTCTTT.

Only a few counts were recorded for this clone. Just one base apart from a much larger clone, this may be a read error. This sequence joins TRBV12-2 and TRBJ1-4; TRBD1 reflects the table's D call only, with no check against the DNA. TRBV12-2 represents a pseudogene. The CDR3 length is 17 residues. In DNA form, the CDR3 reads TGTGCAAGTCGCTCCAGCGAAAGGGGGTGGGGTGGGGAAAAACTGTTTTTT. Translating it yields CASRSSERGWGGEKLFF.

The V call is TRBV30, the J call TRBJ1-5; D unclear. In germline, CDR1 is GTSNPN, CDR2 SVGIG (reference sequence). The CDR3 extends over 16 amino acids. With 0 bases removed from V and 2 bases from J, the gap between germline ends came to 14 bases. Here the CDR3 reads CAWSVLGNGRNQPQHF. CDR3 in DNA: TGTGCCTGGAGTGTACTAGGAAACGGCCGCAATCAGCCCCAGCATTTT.

The CDR3 spells CAWSVIVSGGSGTQYF. The DNA for the CDR3 is TGTGCCTGGAGTGTAATAGTATCAGGTGGAAGCGGTACGCAGTATTTT. This chain links TRBV30 with TRBJ2-3; possible D gene TRBD2, 5 bases. This CDR3 is 16 amino acids long. V lost 0 bases and J lost 8, with 21 bases in between. Germline V gives CDR1 GTSNPN, CDR2 SVGIG (reference sequence).

This clone has more than one count but fewer than ten. V usage is TRBV30 and J usage is TRBJ2-7; D is tentatively TRBD1 or TRBD2 (6 bases each). This CDR3 region has 15 residues. V gave up 2 bases and J gave up 1 base, with 15 bases separating them. In germline, CDR1 is GTSNPN, CDR2 SVGIG (reference sequence). CDR3 sequence reads: CAWSPFQGRSYEQYF. The CDR3 DNA is TGTGCCTGGAGTCCCTTCCAGGGGAGGTCCTACGAGCAGTACTTC.

The chain recombines TRBV6-1 with TRBJ2-2; 10 nucleotides align to TRBD1. Trimming took 4 bases from V and 7 from J; bases not matched to a gene: 6. Germline loops: CDR1 MNHNS, CDR2 SASEGT. The length of the CDR3 is 15 residues. CDR3 sequence (DNA): TGTGCCAGCAGTGCCCGACAGGGGGCGGTCGGGGAGCTGTTTTTT. Amino acids: CASSARQGAVGELFF.

The rearrangement joins TRBV30 to TRBJ1-1; D is ambiguous. Germline lookup yields CDR1 GTSNPN and CDR2 SVGIG (reference sequence). The CDR3 length is 13 residues. The V gene lost 8 bases and the J gene lost 4 bases, with 17 bases spanning the gap. CDR3 in amino acids: CASSPTVGTEAFF. The CDR3 nucleotides read TGTGCCAGCAGCCCGACCGTGGGCACTGAAGCTTTCTTT.

The V call is TRBV28, the J call TRBJ1-3; no definite D call. Germline CDR1 is MDHEN and CDR2 is SYDVKM. V was pared by 5 bases and J by 1 base, with 9 bases between. The CDR3 has 14 residues. CDR3 sequence (DNA): TGTGCCAGCAGTCCAGAGTTTTCTGGAAACACCATATATTTT. Translating gives CASSPEFSGNTIYF.

The CDR3 coding sequence is TGTGCCAGCAGCGCTACTAGAGTCGGTGAAGCTTTCTTT. Residues: CASSATRVGEAFF. The chain couples TRBV6-5 to TRBJ1-1; D remains ambiguous. The V and J ends lost 6 bases and 7 bases respectively, with 15 bases between them. The CDR3 contains 13 residues. Germline lookup yields CDR1 MNHEY and CDR2 SVGAGI.

The chain links TRBV11-2 to TRBJ1-1; D is perhaps TRBD1 (5 bases). This CDR3 has 14 amino acids. Germline CDR1 is SGHAT and CDR2 is FQNNGV. Trimming removed 1 base at V and 4 bases at J, with 10 bases between. As DNA, the CDR3 is TGTGCCAGCAGCTTAGCCGGGGGAGGCACTGAAGCTTTCTTT. This translates into CASSLAGGGTEAFF.

The chain uses TRBV5-1 and TRBJ1-2; D possibly corresponds to TRBD1 (6 bases). Germline lookup yields CDR1 SGHRS and CDR2 YFSETQ. V was clipped by 5 bases and J by 1 base, with 15 bases between them. The CDR3 length is 15 residues. CDR3 DNA: TGCGCCAGCAGGGTAGGACAGTCCCTTAACTATGGCTACACCTTC. It encodes CASRVGQSLNYGYTF.